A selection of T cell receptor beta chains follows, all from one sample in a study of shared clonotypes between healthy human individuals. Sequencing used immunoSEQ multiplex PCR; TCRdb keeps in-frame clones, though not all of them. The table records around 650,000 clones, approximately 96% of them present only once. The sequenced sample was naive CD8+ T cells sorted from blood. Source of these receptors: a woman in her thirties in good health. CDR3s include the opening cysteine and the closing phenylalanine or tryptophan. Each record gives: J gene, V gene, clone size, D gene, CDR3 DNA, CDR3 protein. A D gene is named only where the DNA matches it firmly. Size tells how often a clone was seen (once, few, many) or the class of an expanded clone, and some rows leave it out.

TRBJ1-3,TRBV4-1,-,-,TGCGCCAGCAGCCAAGGGTTTGCGAGCTCTGGAAACACCATATATTTT,CASSQGFASSGNTIYF
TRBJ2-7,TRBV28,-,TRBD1,TGTGCCAGCAGTTTAGGGGACAGTTACGAGCAGTACTTC,CASSLGDSYEQYF
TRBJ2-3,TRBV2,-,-,TGTGCCAGCAGGGACAGATTCACAGATACGCAGTATTTT,CASRDRFTDTQYF
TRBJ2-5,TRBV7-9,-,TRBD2,TGTGCCAGCAGCTCCGAAGAGGGCGGGAGGACGGAGACCCAGTACTTC,CASSSEEGGRTETQYF
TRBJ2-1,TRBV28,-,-,TGTGCCAGCAGTTTAGGCAGGCAACGCCAGTTCTTC,CASSLGRQRQFF
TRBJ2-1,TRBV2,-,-,TGTGCCAGCAGTGATGTATCGGATACCTACAATGAGCAGTTCTTC,CASSDVSDTYNEQFF
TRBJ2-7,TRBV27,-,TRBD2,TGTGCCAGCAGTTCAGCGGGAGGGCCTGATGAGCAGTACTTC,CASSSAGGPDEQYF
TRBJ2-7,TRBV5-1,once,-,TGCGCCAGCGCCCTGGGGACAGCGGGGCTTAGTGAGCAGTACTTC,CASALGTAGLSEQYF
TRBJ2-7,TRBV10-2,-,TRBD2,TGCGCCAGCAGTGGCCCGGGACTAGTCTACGAGCAGTACTTC,CASSGPGLVYEQYF
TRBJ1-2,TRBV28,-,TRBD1,TGTGCCAGCAGTTCCCGGGACAGGGCCAAAAACTATGGCTACACCTTC,CASSSRDRAKNYGYTF
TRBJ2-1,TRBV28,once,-,TGTGCCAGCAGTACGGTTATGGAGGTCGACTCCTACAATGAGCAGTTCTTC,CASSTVMEVDSYNEQFF
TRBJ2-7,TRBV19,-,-,TGTGCCAGTAGCCCCGGGGGCTACGAGCAGTACTTC,CASSPGGYEQYF
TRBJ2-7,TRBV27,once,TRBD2,TGTGCCAGCAGTCTAGCGGGGAGCTCCTACGAGCAGTACTTC,CASSLAGSSYEQYF
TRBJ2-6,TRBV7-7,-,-,TGTGCCAGCAGCGCATCACTAAGTCGGGCCAACGTCCTGACTTTC,CASSASLSRANVLTF
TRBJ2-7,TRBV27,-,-,TGTGCCAGCAGTGAAGACAGGCTTGGCGACGAGCAGTACTTC,CASSEDRLGDEQYF
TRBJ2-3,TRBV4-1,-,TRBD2,TGCGCCAGCAGCCAAGGCGGGAGGTCGTCAGATACGCAGTATTTT,CASSQGGRSSDTQYF
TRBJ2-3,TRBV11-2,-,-,TGTGCCAGCAGCTTCTGGACGGAAGATACGCAGTATTTT,CASSFWTEDTQYF
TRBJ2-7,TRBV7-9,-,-,TGTGCCAGCAGGTCAATCCAGGGGAGCGGGGTCGAGCAGTACTTC,CASRSIQGSGVEQYF
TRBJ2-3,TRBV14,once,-,TGTGCCAGCAGCCAAGTTGGGAGCACAGATACGCAGTATTTT,CASSQVGSTDTQYF
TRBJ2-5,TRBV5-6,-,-,TGTGCCAGCAGCTCGGAGCTAGAGACCCAGTACTTC,CASSSELETQYF
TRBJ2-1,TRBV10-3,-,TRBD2,TGTGCCATCAGTCCTAGCGGGAGTATCAATGAGCAGTTCTTC,CAISPSGSINEQFF
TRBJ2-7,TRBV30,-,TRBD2,TGTGCCTGGACTAGCGGGAACGACTACGAGCAGTACTTC,CAWTSGNDYEQYF
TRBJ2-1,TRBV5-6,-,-,TGTGCCAGCAGCTTCATTCGGCAGGGGTACAATGAGCAGTTCTTC,CASSFIRQGYNEQFF
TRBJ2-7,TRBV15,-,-,TGTGCCACCAGCTCGGGTCTGCCCCGATCCTACGAGCAGTACTTC,CATSSGLPRSYEQYF
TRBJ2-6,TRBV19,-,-,TGTGCCAGTGGGGCCTTTTTAATTCAGGGCCTCCATCCTGGGGCCAACGTCCTGACTTTC,CASGAFLIQGLHPGANVLTF
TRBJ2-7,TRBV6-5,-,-,TGTGCCAGCAGTTACTCGGTTGGAGGTCTGCGCGAGCAGTACTTC,CASSYSVGGLREQYF
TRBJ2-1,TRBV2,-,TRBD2,TGTGCCAACGGGAGGGGTCGTTTGGATGAGCAGTTCTTC,CANGRGRLDEQFF
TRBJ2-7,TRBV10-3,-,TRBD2,TGTGCCATCATCGGGGTTAGCGGGAGGATCGACGAGCAGTACTTC,CAIIGVSGRIDEQYF
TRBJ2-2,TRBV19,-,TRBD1,TGTGCCAGTAGTACGGGACAGGTCACCGGGGAGCTGTTTTTT,CASSTGQVTGELFF
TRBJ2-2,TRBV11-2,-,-,TGTGCCAGCAGCTTAGGGGCGGGAACGGGCACCGGGGAGCTGTTTTTT,CASSLGAGTGTGELFF
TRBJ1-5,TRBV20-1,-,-,TGCAGTGCTAGTCTTGGTCAGCCCCAGCATTTT,CSASLGQPQHF
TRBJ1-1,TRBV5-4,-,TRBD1,TGTGCCAGCAGCCAGGGGGCACCTATGACTGAAGCTTTCTTT,CASSQGAPMTEAFF
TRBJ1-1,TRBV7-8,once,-,TGTGCCAGCAGCCCACTCGGTGAGGGGCTTGGGACTGAAGCTTTCTTT,CASSPLGEGLGTEAFF
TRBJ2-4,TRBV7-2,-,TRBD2,TGTGCCAGCAGCTTAGGACCAGTACTAGCGCCGCAAAACATTCAGTACTTC,CASSLGPVLAPQNIQYF
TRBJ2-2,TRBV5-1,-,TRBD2,TGCGCCAGCAGCGACAGTCTGAAAGCGGGAGGAATAAACGGGGAGCTGTTTTTT,CASSDSLKAGGINGELFF
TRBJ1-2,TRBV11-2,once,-,TGTGCCAGCAGCTTAGAAACGGGAAGGACTGACCTTGGCTACACCTTC,CASSLETGRTDLGYTF
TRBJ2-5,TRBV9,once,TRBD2,TGTGCCAGCAGCGTCGGGACTAGCGGGAGTGAGACCCAGTACTTC,CASSVGTSGSETQYF
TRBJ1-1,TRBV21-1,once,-,TGTGCCAGCAGCAAAGATGCGACAGGGGACACTGAAGCTTTCTTT,CASSKDATGDTEAFF
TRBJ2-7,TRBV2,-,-,TGTGCCAGCAGTCCGAGCTCCTACGAGCAGTACTTC,CASSPSSYEQYF
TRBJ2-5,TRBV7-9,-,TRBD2,TGTGCCAGCAGCTCGCGACTAGCGGGAGTGGGGATGTACCAAGAGACCCAGTACTTC,CASSSRLAGVGMYQETQYF
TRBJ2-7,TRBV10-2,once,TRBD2,TGCGCCAGCAGTGAGTCTCTAGCGGGGGCCTACGAGCAGTACTTC,CASSESLAGAYEQYF
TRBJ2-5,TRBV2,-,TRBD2,TGTGCCAGCAGTGTGGGACTAGCGGGAGGGGGGGAGACCCAGTACTTC,CASSVGLAGGGETQYF
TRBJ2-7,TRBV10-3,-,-,TGTGCCATCAGTGAGTTGTCCTACGAGCAGTACTTC,CAISELSYEQYF
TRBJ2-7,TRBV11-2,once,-,TGTGCCAGCAGTCCCGGACAGAACTACGGGCAGTACTTC,CASSPGQNYGQYF
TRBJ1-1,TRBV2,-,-,TGTGCCAGCAGTCCGGACTACTCGAACACTGAAGCTTTCTTT,CASSPDYSNTEAFF